This T cell receptor (beta chain) is from a study of shared clonotypes between healthy human individuals. CD45RO-negative, CCR7-selected cells formed the naive CD8 fraction, which excluded terminally differentiated effector memory CD45RA+ cells. Donors had no recently reported acute infections or vaccinations and were HIV-negative. Trimming took 7 bases from V and 9 from J, leaving 16 bases between them. The germline CDR1 and CDR2 sequences are SQVTM and ANQGSEA. The CDR3 extends over 12 amino acids. TCRdb's table, derived via immunoSEQ multiplex PCR, lists solely in-frame clones and lacks some. The sample records 800,000 or so clones, 95% to 97% being singletons.

Specimen: naive CD8+ T cells sorted from blood. The chain employs TRBV29-1 and TRBJ2-1; TRBD2 might be the D (7 bases). The TCR was taken from a man younger than 45 in good health. The CDR3 nucleotides read TGCAGCGCAGAGGGGGGGCTGGGTGAGCAGTTCTTC. Translation: CSAEGGLGEQFF.